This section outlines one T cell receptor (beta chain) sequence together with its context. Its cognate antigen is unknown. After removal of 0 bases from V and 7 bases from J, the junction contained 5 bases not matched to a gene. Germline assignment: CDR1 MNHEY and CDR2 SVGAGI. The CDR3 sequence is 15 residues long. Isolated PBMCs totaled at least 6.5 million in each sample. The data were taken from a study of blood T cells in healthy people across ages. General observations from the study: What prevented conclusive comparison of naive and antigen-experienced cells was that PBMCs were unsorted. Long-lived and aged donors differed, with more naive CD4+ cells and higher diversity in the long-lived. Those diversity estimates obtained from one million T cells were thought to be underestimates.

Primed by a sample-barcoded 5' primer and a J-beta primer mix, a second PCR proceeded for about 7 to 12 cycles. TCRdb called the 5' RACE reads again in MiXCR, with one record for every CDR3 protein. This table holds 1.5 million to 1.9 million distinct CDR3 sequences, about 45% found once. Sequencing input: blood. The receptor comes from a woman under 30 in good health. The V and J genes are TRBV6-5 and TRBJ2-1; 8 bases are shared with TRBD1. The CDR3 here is CASSYSNQGANEQFF. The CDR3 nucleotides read TGTGCCAGCAGTTACTCGAATCAGGGGGCAAATGAGCAGTTCTTC.